The 19 T cell receptor beta chains below were found in one sample sequenced in a study of T cell responses to AZD1222 COVID-19 vaccine. Here immunoSEQ multiplex PCR was the method, and the copy in TCRdb shows in-frame clones only, minus some. The sample comprises 84,000 or so clones, 88% of which are singletons, and around 15% rests with the top ten. Material: peripheral blood, obtained on day 0 of AZD1222 vaccination. All receptors come from an adult in good health.

The chain links TRBV12-3 or TRBV12-4 to TRBJ2-1, with 9 bases aligning to TRBD1. CDR3 length: 13 amino acids. V dropped 6 bases and J dropped 6; count of bases not matched to a gene: 3. Here the CDR3 reads CASSKGQGNEQFF. CDR3 DNA sequence: TGTGCCAGCAGCAAGGGACAGGGCAATGAGCAGTTCTTC.

This chain links TRBV6-5 with TRBJ1-1; D remains unclear. The CDR3 extends over 11 amino acids. V gave up 4 bases and J gave up 8 bases, with 8 bases separating them. CDR1 is MNHEY, CDR2 SVGAGI, per germline. The CDR3 spells CASSWGGEAFF. The CDR3, as DNA: TGTGCCAGCAGTTGGGGAGGGGAAGCTTTCTTT.

The V call is TRBV13, the J call TRBJ2-1, with D unclear. From germline, CDR1 is PRHDT and CDR2 FYEKMQ (reference sequence). The germline V and J ends were trimmed by 1 base and 1 base, with 11 bases remaining between them. The CDR3 is made up of 16 amino acids. As DNA, the CDR3 is TGTGCCAGCAGCTTAGCCGGCCTAGGGTCCTACAATGAGCAGTTCTTC. This sequence encodes CASSLAGLGSYNEQFF.

The chain couples TRBV4-1 to TRBJ2-7; 10 nucleotides match TRBD2. The CDR3 consists of 18 residues. Germline CDR1 and CDR2: MGHRA and YSYEKL. Trimming at V came to 1 base and at J to 1 base, leaving 10 bases not matched to a gene. The CDR3 sequence is CASSQVLAGVPPSYEQYF. The CDR3 region has the DNA TGCGCCAGCAGCCAAGTCCTAGCGGGAGTCCCCCCTTCCTACGAGCAGTACTTC.

This sequence joins TRBV5-6 and TRBJ2-2; 9 bases map to TRBD1. The CDR3 consists of 15 residues. The germline CDR1 and CDR2 sequences are SGHDT and YYEEEE. V lost 4 bases and J lost 6; bases outside the gene matches: 7. The CDR3 sequence is CASSTGTGLSGELFF. In DNA form, the CDR3 reads TGTGCCAGCAGCACCGGGACAGGGTTGTCCGGGGAGCTGTTTTTT.

The chain couples TRBV7-8 to TRBJ2-7, with no clear D. Per the germline V gene, CDR1 is SGHVS and CDR2 is FQNEAQ. The CDR3 is made up of 11 amino acids. Trimming removed 5 bases from V and 3 bases from J, with 5 bases in between. The CDR3 region is CASSLNYEQYF. CDR3 sequence (DNA): TGTGCCAGCAGCCTGAACTACGAGCAGTACTTC.

The chain is built from TRBV28 and TRBJ2-7, with 8 bases aligning to TRBD1. Germline V gene data show CDR1 as MDHEN and CDR2 as SYDVKM. This CDR3 has 14 amino acids. V gave up 7 bases and J gave up 1 base; unmatched junction bases: 6. The CDR3 loop is CASKGRQGSYEQYF. The CDR3 DNA sequence: TGTGCCAGCAAGGGGAGACAGGGGTCCTACGAGCAGTACTTC.

The genes are TRBV18 and TRBJ2-4; no reliable D call. CDR1 and CDR2 from the germline V gene are KGHSH and LQKENI. The CDR3 runs 14 residues. The germline V and J ends were trimmed by 0 bases and 6 bases, with 9 bases remaining between them. The CDR3 reads CASSPPPGGNIQYF. As DNA, the CDR3 is TGTGCCAGCTCACCACCGCCAGGTGGAAACATTCAGTACTTC.

The chain uses TRBV19 and TRBJ1-1; no definite D call. The germline V gene encodes CDR1 LNHDA and CDR2 SQIVND (reference sequence). This CDR3 comprises 14 residues. V lost 0 bases to trimming and J lost 1 base, with 6 bases between them. CDR3 loop: CASSIDLENTEAFF. DNA for the CDR3: TGTGCCAGTAGTATAGATTTGGAGAACACTGAAGCTTTCTTT. The full variable domain, in which reference TRBV19 and TRBJ1-1 provide the parts outside the CDR3, is DGGITQSPKYLFRKEGQNVTLSCEQNLNHDAMYWYRQDPGQGLRLIYYSQIVNDFQKGDIAEGYSVSREKKESFPLTVTSAQKNPTAFYLCASSIDLENTEAFFGQGTRLTVV.

This clone occurred once. The J gene is TRBJ1-1, the V gene TRBV5-1, with D possibly TRBD1 on 5 matching bases. This CDR3 contains 13 residues. Trimming left V 4 bases short and J 3 bases short, with 10 bases between. Germline lookup yields CDR1 SGHRS and CDR2 YFSETQ. CDR3 loop: CASSPGGDTEAFF. The CDR3 DNA is TGCGCCAGCAGCCCGGGAGGGGACACTGAAGCTTTCTTT.

The rearrangement joins TRBV30 to TRBJ1-1, with a tentative D call TRBD1 (5 bases). CDR1 GTSNPN and CDR2 SVGIG come from the germline V gene (reference sequence). This CDR3 has 14 amino acids. The germline V and J ends were trimmed by 0 bases and 4 bases, with 12 bases remaining between them. This chain's CDR3 is CAWSVRGVRTEAFF. The CDR3 nucleotides are TGTGCCTGGAGTGTACGGGGGGTTCGCACTGAAGCTTTCTTT.

This clone was seen a few times. DNA of the CDR3: TGTGCCAGCAAGGGGGGCCTTGACACAGATACGCAGTATTTT. Residues: CASKGGLDTDTQYF. The rearrangement uses TRBV6-5 and TRBJ2-3; D may match TRBD1 or TRBD2 (6 bases each). Trimming pared 7 bases from V and 2 bases from J, leaving 13 bases between. Germline-derived CDR1 and CDR2 are MNHEY and SVGAGI. The CDR3 has 14 amino acids.

This clone was observed once. The gene calls are TRBV3-1 (or the pseudogene TRBV3-2) and TRBJ1-6, with 9 bases identical to TRBD1. The CDR3 is 16 amino acids. CDR1 is LGHDT, CDR2 YNNKEL, per germline (reference sequence). V lost 4 bases to trimming and J lost 3 bases; unmatched junction nucleotides: 4. CDR3 nucleotides: TGTGCCAGCAGCCGGTCGGACAGGGGCTATAATTCACCCCTCCACTTT. Translated, it gives CASSRSDRGYNSPLHF.

The chain uses TRBV27 and TRBJ2-7; 11 positions match TRBD2. The CDR3 length is 15 residues. Germline V lookup: CDR1 MNHEY, CDR2 SMNVEV (reference sequence). Unmatched junction bases numbered 13, after V lost 4 bases and J lost 11 bases. The CDR3 loop reads CASSSVASGRLKEYF. The CDR3 DNA is TGTGCCAGCAGTTCGGTGGCTAGCGGGAGGCTTAAGGAGTACTTC.

This sequence joins TRBV18 and TRBJ1-2, with TRBD1 matching 7 bases. This CDR3 has 15 residues. V shed 2 bases, J shed 2 bases, and the junction held 5 bases outside the gene matches. Germline-derived CDR1 and CDR2 are KGHSH and LQKENI. The DNA for the CDR3 is TGTGCCAGCTCACCAGACCGGGACAGAAACTATGGCTACACCTTC. It is translated as CASSPDRDRNYGYTF.

On this clone itself: In the same sample, other DNA sequences code for this CDR3. The rearrangement joins TRBV19 to TRBJ1-2; TRBD1 is a possible D gene (6 bases). The CDR3 is 13 residues long. The germline V gene has CDR1 LNHDA and CDR2 SQIVND (reference sequence). V lost 4 bases and J lost 4, with 10 bases in between. Written as DNA, the CDR3 is TGTGCCAGTAGTAATGACAGGCTCTATGGCTACACCTTC. As protein: CASSNDRLYGYTF.

This CDR3 is CASSKGGGAEAFF. The CDR3 coding sequence is TGTGCCAGCAGCAAAGGGGGGGGCGCTGAAGCTTTCTTT. J is TRBJ1-1 and V is TRBV2; the D gene is possibly TRBD1 (6 bases). V was pared by 6 bases and J by 6 bases, with 14 bases between. Germline V gives CDR1 SNHLY, CDR2 FYNNEI. This CDR3 contains 13 residues.

The table lists this clone with a count of one. The V gene is TRBV6-1, the J gene TRBJ2-7; 7 bases are a match to TRBD2. V shed 0 bases and J 3 bases; nucleotides not matched to a gene: 5. The CDR3 runs 15 residues. The germline V gene encodes CDR1 MNHNS and CDR2 SASEGT. CDR3 amino acids: CASSEAPAGYYEQYF. In DNA form, the CDR3 reads TGTGCCAGCAGTGAAGCCCCAGCGGGGTACTACGAGCAGTACTTC.

The chain employs TRBV6-1 and TRBJ2-5, with 11 positions matching TRBD2. Germline CDR1 MNHNS, CDR2 SASEGT. With 2 bases clipped from V and 3 bases from J, the junction kept 5 bases outside the gene matches. The CDR3 loop spans 16 amino acids. CDR3 sequence (DNA): TGTGCCAGCAGTGAAAATGGGGGACTAGCGGAAGAGACCCAGTACTTC. Its translation: CASSENGGLAEETQYF.